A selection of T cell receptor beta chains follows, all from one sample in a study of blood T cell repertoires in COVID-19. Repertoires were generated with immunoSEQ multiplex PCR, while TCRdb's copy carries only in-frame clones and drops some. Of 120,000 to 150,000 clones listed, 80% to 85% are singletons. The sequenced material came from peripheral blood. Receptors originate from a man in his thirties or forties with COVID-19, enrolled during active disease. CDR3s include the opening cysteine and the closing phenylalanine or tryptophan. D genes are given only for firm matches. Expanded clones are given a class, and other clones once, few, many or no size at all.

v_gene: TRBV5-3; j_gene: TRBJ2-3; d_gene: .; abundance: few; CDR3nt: TGTGCCAGAAGCTTGCTAGGGGCGCAGTATTTT; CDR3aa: CARSLLGAQYF
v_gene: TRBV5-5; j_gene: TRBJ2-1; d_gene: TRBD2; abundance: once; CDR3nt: TGTGCCAGCACCCTCCTAGCGGGAGGCTCCTACAATGAGCAGTTCTTC; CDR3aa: CASTLLAGGSYNEQFF
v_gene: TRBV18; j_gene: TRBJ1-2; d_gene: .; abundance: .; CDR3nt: TGTGCCAGCTCACCAGGACCGGACAGCTATGGCTACACCTTC; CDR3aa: CASSPGPDSYGYTF
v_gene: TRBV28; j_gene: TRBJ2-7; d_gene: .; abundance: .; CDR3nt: TGTGCCAGCAGTTCCTCTGGACTGGATTACGAGCAGTACTTC; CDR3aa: CASSSSGLDYEQYF
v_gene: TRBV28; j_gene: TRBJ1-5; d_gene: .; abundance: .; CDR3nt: TGTGCCAGCAGTTCAGGTGGCGGGGGGGGTCGGCAGCCCCAGCATTTT; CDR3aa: CASSSGGGGGRQPQHF
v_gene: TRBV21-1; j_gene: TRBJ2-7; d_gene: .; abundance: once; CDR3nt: TGTGCCAGCAGCGCCGAGGTAGAGCAGTACTTC; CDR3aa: CASSAEVEQYF
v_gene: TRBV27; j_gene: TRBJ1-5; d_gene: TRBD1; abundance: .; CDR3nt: TGTGCCAGCAGTAAATACCGGGACAGAGAACATAGCAATCAGCCCCAGCATTTT; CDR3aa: CASSKYRDREHSNQPQHF
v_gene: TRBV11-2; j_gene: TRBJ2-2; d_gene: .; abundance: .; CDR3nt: TGTGCCAGCAGCTTAATTTTCGGTGTAATTGGCACCGGGGAGCTGTTTTTT; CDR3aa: CASSLIFGVIGTGELFF
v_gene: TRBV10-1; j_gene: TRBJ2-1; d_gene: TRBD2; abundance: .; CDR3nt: TGCGCCAGCAGTGAGTCTAGCGGGGGTACCAATGAGCAGTTCTTC; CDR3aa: CASSESSGGTNEQFF
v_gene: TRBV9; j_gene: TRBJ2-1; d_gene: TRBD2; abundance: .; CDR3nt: TGTGCCAGCAGCGTCCGACTAGCGGACTCCTACAATGAGCAGTTCTTC; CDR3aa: CASSVRLADSYNEQFF
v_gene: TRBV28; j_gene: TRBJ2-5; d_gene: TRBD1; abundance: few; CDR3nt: TGTGCCAGCAAGAGGTTAGTAGGACAGGACCAAGAGACCCAGTACTTC; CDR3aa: CASKRLVGQDQETQYF
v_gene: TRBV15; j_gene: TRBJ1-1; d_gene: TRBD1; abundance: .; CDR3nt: TGTGCCACCAGCAGGGACAGGGGAAACACTGAAGCTTTCTTT; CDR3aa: CATSRDRGNTEAFF
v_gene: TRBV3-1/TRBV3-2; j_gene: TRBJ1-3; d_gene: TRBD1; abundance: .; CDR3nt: TGTGCCAGCAGCCCGACAGGGATCTTCTCTGGAAACACCATATATTTT; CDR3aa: CASSPTGIFSGNTIYF
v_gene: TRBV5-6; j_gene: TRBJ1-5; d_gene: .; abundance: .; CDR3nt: TGTGCCAGCAGCACGTACAGGGTTGGCAATCAGCCCCAGCATTTT; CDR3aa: CASSTYRVGNQPQHF
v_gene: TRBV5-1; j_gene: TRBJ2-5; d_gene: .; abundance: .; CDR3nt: TGCGCCAGCAGGGAGACGGGGATCCAAGAGACCCAGTACTTC; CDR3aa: CASRETGIQETQYF
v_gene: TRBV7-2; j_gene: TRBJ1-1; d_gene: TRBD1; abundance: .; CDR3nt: TGTGCCAGCAGCCCCCACGCCACAGGGGCTGGGGGTGAAGCTTTCTTT; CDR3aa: CASSPHATGAGGEAFF
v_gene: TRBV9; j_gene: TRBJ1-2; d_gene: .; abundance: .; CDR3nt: TGTGCCAGCAGCGCGAGGGGGACGGCGGGCTATGGCTACACCTTC; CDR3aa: CASSARGTAGYGYTF
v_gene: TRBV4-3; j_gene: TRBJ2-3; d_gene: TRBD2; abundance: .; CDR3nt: TGCGCCAGCAGCCCGGAGGCGGGAGGAACCACAGATACGCAGTATTTT; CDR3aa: CASSPEAGGTTDTQYF
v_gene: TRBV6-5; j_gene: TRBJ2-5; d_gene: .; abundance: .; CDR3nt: TGTGCCAGCAGTTCCCCGGTGGCGGGACAAGAGACCCAGTACTTC; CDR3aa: CASSSPVAGQETQYF
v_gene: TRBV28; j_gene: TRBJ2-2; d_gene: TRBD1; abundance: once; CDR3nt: TGTGCCAGTATCAAGTCACAGGGGTTCACCGGGGAGCTGTTTTTT; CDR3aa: CASIKSQGFTGELFF
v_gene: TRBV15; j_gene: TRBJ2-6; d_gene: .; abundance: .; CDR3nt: TGTGCCACCAGACGGGACACACTTGCCTCTGGGGCCAACGTCCTGACTTTC; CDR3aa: CATRRDTLASGANVLTF
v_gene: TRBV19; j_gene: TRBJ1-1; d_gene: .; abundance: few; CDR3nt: TGTGCCAGTAGTATGGACAGATCTAACACTGAAGCTTTCTTT; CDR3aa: CASSMDRSNTEAFF
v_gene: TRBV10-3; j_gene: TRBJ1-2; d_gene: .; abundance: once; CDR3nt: TGTGCCATCAGTGAGGTTCGTGGCGGCGACTATGGCTACACCTTC; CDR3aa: CAISEVRGGDYGYTF
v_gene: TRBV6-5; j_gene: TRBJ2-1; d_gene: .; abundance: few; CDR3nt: TGTGCCAGCCGAAGGGGTTACAATGAGCAGTTCTTC; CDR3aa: CASRRGYNEQFF
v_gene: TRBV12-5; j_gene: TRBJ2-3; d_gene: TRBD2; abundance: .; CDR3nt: TGTGCTAGCCCCCAGAGCGGGATGAGCACAGATACGCAGTATTTT; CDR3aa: CASPQSGMSTDTQYF
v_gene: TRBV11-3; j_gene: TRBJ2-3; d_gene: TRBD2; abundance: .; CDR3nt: TGTGCCAGCAGCTTAGGTCAGCGGGAGGTGACGTCAGATACGCAGTATTTT; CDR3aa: CASSLGQREVTSDTQYF
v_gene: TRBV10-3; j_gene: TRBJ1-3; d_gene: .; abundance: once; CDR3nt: TGTGCCATCAGTCGGACAGAGTCACTCTCTGGAAACACCATATATTTT; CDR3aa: CAISRTESLSGNTIYF
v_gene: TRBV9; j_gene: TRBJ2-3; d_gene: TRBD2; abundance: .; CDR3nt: TGTGCCAGCAGTGACCTAGCGGGATCGTCCACAGATACGCAGTATTTT; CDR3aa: CASSDLAGSSTDTQYF
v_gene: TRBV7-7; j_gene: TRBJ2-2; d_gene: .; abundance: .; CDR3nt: TGTGCTAGCAGCTTAGCGTCGGGGAAAACCGGGGAGCTGTTTTTT; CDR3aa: CASSLASGKTGELFF
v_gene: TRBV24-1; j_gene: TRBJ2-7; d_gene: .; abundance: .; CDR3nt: TGTGCCACCCGCCTAGGGGAGGCCTACGAGCAGTACTTC; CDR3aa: CATRLGEAYEQYF
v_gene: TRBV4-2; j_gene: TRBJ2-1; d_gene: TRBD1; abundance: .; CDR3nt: TGTGCCAGCAGCCGGGGGACAGGGAATATTGAGCAGTTCTTC; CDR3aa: CASSRGTGNIEQFF
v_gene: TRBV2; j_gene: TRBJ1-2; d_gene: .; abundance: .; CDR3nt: TGTGCCAGCAGTGAAGACCAAGTGCGAGGGGGCTACACCTTC; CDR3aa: CASSEDQVRGGYTF
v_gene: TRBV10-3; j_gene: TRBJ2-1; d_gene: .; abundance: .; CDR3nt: TGTGCCATCAGTGAGAGGGGGACCCCATACAATGAGCAGTTCTTC; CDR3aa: CAISERGTPYNEQFF
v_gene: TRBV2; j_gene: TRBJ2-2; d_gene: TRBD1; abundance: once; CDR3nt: TGTGCCAGCAGTGAAGCCGTCCGGACAGGGGGCGCGTCCGGGGAGCTGTTTTTT; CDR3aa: CASSEAVRTGGASGELFF